Listed below are T cell receptor beta chains from one sample, sequenced in a study of blood T cell repertoires in COVID-19. The repertoire was sequenced with immunoSEQ multiplex PCR; TCRdb's copy has only in-frame clones and lacks some. The sample has some 150,000 clones; around 89% are singletons. The specimen was peripheral blood. The receptors come from a man aged 60 to 69 with active or convalescent COVID-19. Both conserved end residues are part of each CDR3. Each record gives: J gene, clone size, V gene, D gene, CDR3 protein, CDR3 DNA. The D gene is left open where the match is weak. Expanded clones get a size class; other rows say once, few or many, or leave the size out.

>TRBJ1-5|.|TRBV6-1|TRBD1
CASSDFGRGVNQPQHF
TGTGCCAGCAGTGACTTCGGCAGGGGGGTGAATCAGCCCCAGCATTTT
>TRBJ2-5|.|TRBV18|.
CASSPPTAGGETQYF
TGTGCCAGCTCACCCCCGACAGCCGGGGGAGAGACCCAGTACTTC
>TRBJ2-7|.|TRBV21-1|.
CASSKAGGWADEQYF
TGTGCCAGCAGCAAAGCAGGGGGCTGGGCTGACGAGCAGTACTTC
>TRBJ2-2|.|TRBV5-6|.
CASSLRGFVVTGELFF
TGTGCCAGCAGCTTGCGGGGGTTTGTTGTCACCGGGGAGCTGTTTTTT
>TRBJ1-1|.|TRBV19|TRBD1
CASSRTGGTPAEAFF
TGTGCCAGTAGTCGAACAGGGGGGACCCCCGCTGAAGCTTTCTTT
>TRBJ2-5|.|TRBV7-2|TRBD2
CASSSGAGGSQETQYF
TGTGCCAGCAGCTCCGGGGCGGGGGGGAGCCAAGAGACCCAGTACTTC
>TRBJ1-2|.|TRBV18|.
CASSPPARDHYGYTF
TGTGCCAGCTCACCACCGGCCCGGGATCACTATGGCTACACCTTC
>TRBJ1-1|.|TRBV12-3/TRBV12-4|.
CASRYRNTEAFF
TGTGCCAGCAGGTACAGGAACACTGAAGCTTTCTTT
>TRBJ1-4|.|TRBV7-9|TRBD1
CASSTTAGGASEKLFF
TGTGCCAGCAGCACCACCGCAGGGGGAGCGAGCGAAAAACTGTTTTTT
>TRBJ1-3|.|TRBV7-9|.
CASSLRGPTGNTIYF
TGTGCCAGCAGCTTACGAGGGCCAACTGGAAACACCATATATTTT
>TRBJ1-3|.|TRBV30|.
CAWRGRGGHSGNTIYF
TGTGCCTGGAGAGGGAGGGGGGGTCACTCTGGAAACACCATATATTTT
>TRBJ2-1|.|TRBV19|TRBD2
CASSLGLAGAPHYSSYNEQFF
TGTGCCAGTAGTCTGGGACTAGCGGGAGCCCCCCATTATAGCTCCTACAATGAGCAGTTCTTC
>TRBJ2-3|.|TRBV5-4|.
CASKRGGGVTDTQYF
TGTGCCAGCAAAAGAGGGGGAGGGGTCACAGATACGCAGTATTTT
>TRBJ2-6|.|TRBV4-1|.
CASSQDNRNSGANVLTF
TGCGCCAGCAGCCAAGATAACAGGAACTCTGGGGCCAACGTCCTGACTTTC
>TRBJ1-4|.|TRBV9|.
CASSVSPGLNEKLFF
TGTGCCAGCAGCGTATCGCCGGGACTTAATGAAAAACTGTTTTTT
>TRBJ2-2|.|TRBV7-2|TRBD2
CASSFSGLATTGELFF
TGTGCCAGCAGCTTTTCGGGACTAGCTACCACCGGGGAGCTGTTTTTT
>TRBJ2-7|.|TRBV5-8|.
CASSRTSPSEQYF
TGTGCCAGCAGCCGCACTAGCCCGAGCGAGCAGTACTTC
>TRBJ2-7|.|TRBV5-6|.
CASSWGESEQYF
TGTGCCAGCAGCTGGGGGGAAAGTGAGCAGTACTTC
>TRBJ2-5|.|TRBV3-1/TRBV3-2|TRBD2
CASSQDGSGGAQYF
TGTGCCAGCAGCCAAGATGGTAGCGGGGGGGCCCAGTACTTC
>TRBJ2-1|once|TRBV28|.
CATRDRRENEQFF
TGTGCCACCAGAGACAGGCGGGAGAATGAGCAGTTCTTC